This T cell receptor (beta chain) was captured in a study of cytomegalovirus exposure and HLA in healthy donors. The repertoire was sequenced with immunoSEQ multiplex PCR; TCRdb's copy has only in-frame clones and lacks some. The table records about 220,000 clones, about nine tenths of them present only once. The CDR3 is 18 residues long. Germline V gives CDR1 LGHNT, CDR2 FRNRAP. The ends lost 2 bases at V and 1 base at J; junction bases unmatched: 8. Sequenced: PBMCs. The chain links TRBV12-5 to TRBJ2-1; 10 bases align to TRBD2. The receptor was isolated from a woman aged 18 to 35 in good health and CMV-seronegative. As DNA, the CDR3 is TGTGCTAGTGGTTTGTTGGGCCTAGCGGGAGTGTCCTACAATGAGCAGTTCTTC. Translating it yields CASGLLGLAGVSYNEQFF.